The table lists the clone carrying this T cell receptor (beta chain) with a count of one. The antigen is undetermined. Other DNA sequences within the sample encode an identical CDR3. The data were obtained in a study of cytomegalovirus exposure and HLA in healthy donors. At the level of the study: The 120 validation repertoires, a later analysis reported, used the same platform as the 700 or so repertoires from the first cohort. Points from the study as a whole: Researchers counted 164 TCR beta chains as cytomegalovirus-associated. There were some public TCRs occurring in many donors, but most TCR sequences were rare.

Assay used: immunoSEQ multiplex PCR; TCRdb lists only in-frame clones, some missing. The sample yields about 260,000 clones, 90% seen once. The CDR3 is made up of 14 amino acids. The germline CDR1 and CDR2 sequences are MNHEY and SMNVEV (reference sequence). The V and J ends lost 5 bases and 4 bases, in that order; junction bases with no gene match: 3. Sequenced material: PBMCs. This chain uses TRBV27 with TRBJ1-5, with 9 bases matching TRBD1. This clonotype was sampled from a woman in her twenties or thirties in good health and CMV-seronegative. CDR3 in amino acids: CASSPGTGNQPQHF. The CDR3 DNA is TGTGCCAGCAGTCCTGGGACAGGGAATCAGCCCCAGCATTTT.